This T cell receptor beta chain appears in the sequencing data of a study of shared clonotypes between healthy human individuals. General study results and limits: The small donor group covered limited genetic and exposure diversity. Rarefaction demonstrated incomplete sorted-subset sequencing despite large depth.

Clones were sequenced by immunoSEQ multiplex PCR, and TCRdb holds only the in-frame ones, with some missing. The sample includes over a million clones, 98% of them seen just once. Turning to this clone: Its cognate antigen is unknown.

Investigators divided CD4+ cells into CD45RA+ naive and CD45RA-negative memory subsets. CDR1 is MNHNY and CDR2 is SVGAGI in the germline V gene (reference sequence). V lost 2 bases and J 2 bases, leaving 9 bases between the germline ends. This CDR3 has 15 amino acids. Input material: naive CD4+ T cells sorted from blood. Subset denoted: CD45RA+ positively selected. The receptor was isolated from a man under 40 in good health. V gene TRBV6-6 combines with J gene TRBJ2-2, with a tentative D call TRBD2 (5 bases). CDR3 in DNA: TGTGCCAGCAGTTACCCCGGGGAAAACACCGGGGAGCTGTTTTTT. It translates to CASSYPGENTGELFF.